A selection of T cell receptor beta chains follows, all from one sample in a study of technical replicates of blood from four donors. TCRdb's table, derived via immunoSEQ multiplex PCR, lists solely in-frame clones and lacks some. The table shows about 49,000 clones, with about 90% occurring only once. Sequencing was done on a sample of PBMCs. The receptor set was obtained from a human donor in good health. Some clones in this sample may be carry-over from other donors' samples. CDR3s include the opening cysteine and the closing phenylalanine or tryptophan.

CDR3 protein,V gene,J gene
CASSYGSGSYEQYF,TRBV6-6,TRBJ2-7
CSVGPEGVQGYTF,TRBV29-1,TRBJ1-2
CASRFDRVFGDTQYF,TRBV7-9,TRBJ2-3
CASSLASKRNTEAFF,TRBV13,TRBJ1-1
CASSLRRGLGEQYF,TRBV7-2,TRBJ2-7
CASSILQGSTEQFF,TRBV5-6,TRBJ2-1
CSATNGYEQYF,TRBV20-1,TRBJ2-7
CASSRTGDGELFF,TRBV6-5,TRBJ2-2
CASAQGVYEKLFF,TRBV14,TRBJ1-4
CASSLAGYGYTF,TRBV5-1,TRBJ1-2
CASSPEAGSSYEQYF,TRBV6-1,TRBJ2-7
CASSSSREGYEQYF,TRBV18,TRBJ2-7
CASSYDRVGTEAFF,TRBV6-5,TRBJ1-1
CASSQRLYNEQFF,TRBV4-3,TRBJ2-1
CASKSGGEGSPLHF,TRBV2,TRBJ1-6
CASSLGGLDEQYF,TRBV11-2,TRBJ2-7
CASSVDLSRTGTGNTIYF,TRBV9,TRBJ1-3
CARRPGGYGYTF,TRBV2,TRBJ1-2
CASSQDLPRGYEQYF,TRBV4-1,TRBJ2-7
CASSPRDRCTDTQYF,TRBV23-1,TRBJ2-3
CASSLGGSMHTEAFF,TRBV5-1,TRBJ1-1
CASSLILAGADTQYF,TRBV7-8,TRBJ2-3
CASSPRWSRRETQYF,TRBV5-6,TRBJ2-5
CSVEGLGTANTGELFF,TRBV29-1,TRBJ2-2
CASSGRRTEAFF,TRBV5-6,TRBJ1-1
CASSSDRGQRTEAFF,TRBV7-6,TRBJ1-1
CAISESGGSYEQYF,TRBV10-3,TRBJ2-7
CASSRTGTSGGGGAQYF,TRBV4-3,TRBJ2-5
CANILAGGSYEQYF,TRBV6-4,TRBJ2-7
CASSNVAGVVNEQFF,TRBV6-6,TRBJ2-1
CSAWTVGGNQPQHF,TRBV29-1,TRBJ1-5
CASSPGTSGGRYEQYF,TRBV7-7,TRBJ2-7
CASSPRAGYNEQFF,TRBV5-4,TRBJ2-1
CAWSVGVSEAFF,TRBV30,TRBJ1-1
CASSSADTLNYGYTF,TRBV27,TRBJ1-2
CASSFGGGRYNEQFF,TRBV5-4,TRBJ2-1
CASSAQGDSYNEQFF,TRBV6-4,TRBJ2-1
CASSQVPRDRVFF,TRBV14,TRBJ2-1
CAIGLSGELYEQYF,TRBV10-3,TRBJ2-7
CASAWAGGPSGELFF,TRBV7-3,TRBJ2-2
CASSLDRGANYGYTF,TRBV5-6,TRBJ1-2
CASSEALGGRRYEQYF,TRBV6-1,TRBJ2-7
CASMEGPLGTEAFF,TRBV9,TRBJ1-1
CASSLNNLGYTF,TRBV5-4,TRBJ1-2
CASSQSSVRDKKNIQYF,TRBV16,TRBJ2-4
CASSQGGGEKGYTF,TRBV4-1,TRBJ1-2
CASSQESTSGAMGNEQFF,TRBV4-3,TRBJ2-1
CASSAGVGNQPQHF,TRBV2,TRBJ1-5
CASSLGLGARNQPQHF,TRBV7-9,TRBJ1-5
CASSVDWSSYEQYF,TRBV2,TRBJ2-7
CASSQEGRGATEAFF,TRBV4-2,TRBJ1-1
CASRQGTAATEAFF,TRBV6-5,TRBJ1-1
CASSPSPAGGPDTQYF,TRBV4-2,TRBJ2-3
CASSPPDRSNEKLFF,TRBV18,TRBJ1-4
CASRRGLSYEQYF,TRBV2,TRBJ2-7